Listed below are T cell receptor beta chains from one sample, sequenced in a study of beta chain features in type 1 diabetes. The method was immunoSEQ multiplex PCR; TCRdb's version includes in-frame clones alone and lacks a portion of them. The table lists hundreds of thousands of clones, about 14% of them singletons. Sequencing was done on a sample of naive CD4+ T cells from blood. The receptors derive from a young man with type 1 diabetes. Each CDR3 is given with its conserved first and last residue. A D gene is named only where the DNA matches it firmly. For some rows the clone size is stated as once, few or many, or as a class when expanded; others skip it.

V gene,clone size,D gene,J gene,CDR3 protein,CDR3 DNA
TRBV9,few,-,TRBJ2-7,CASSGDLGTYEQYF,TGTGCCAGCAGCGGGGACCTGGGGACCTACGAGCAGTACTTC
TRBV19,-,-,TRBJ2-7,CASSSSLAHYEQYF,TGTGCCAGTAGTAGCAGCCTCGCACACTACGAGCAGTACTTC
TRBV7-2,-,TRBD2,TRBJ2-3,CASSLGVSGRTDTQYF,TGTGCCAGCAGCTTAGGCGTTAGCGGGAGGACAGATACGCAGTATTTT
TRBV25-1,-,-,TRBJ1-4,CASSSLGGNEKLFF,TGTGCCAGCAGTAGTCTAGGAGGTAATGAAAAACTGTTTTTT
TRBV18,few,-,TRBJ1-1,CASSPTQTEIEAFF,TGTGCCAGCTCACCTACGCAGACAGAAATTGAAGCTTTCTTT
TRBV2,few,-,TRBJ2-2,CASSTGRANTGELFF,TGTGCCAGCAGTACGGGCAGGGCGAACACCGGGGAGCTGTTTTTT
TRBV5-1,few,-,TRBJ2-5,CASRAGGQPEETQYF,TGCGCCAGCCGGGCGGGGGGACAGCCAGAAGAGACCCAGTACTTC
TRBV5-6,-,-,TRBJ1-1,CASTRGFNTEAFF,TGTGCCAGCACCAGGGGATTCAACACTGAAGCTTTCTTT
TRBV11-2,-,-,TRBJ1-3,CASTKRETGNTIYF,TGTGCCAGCACCAAGAGGGAAACTGGAAACACCATATATTTT
TRBV30,few,-,TRBJ2-7,CAWSVGGNSYEQYF,TGTGCCTGGAGTGTGGGGGGTAACTCCTACGAGCAGTACTTC
TRBV6-6,few,TRBD2,TRBJ2-1,CASSYGVLAGTGEQFF,TGTGCCAGCAGTTACGGCGTGCTAGCGGGAACGGGTGAGCAGTTCTTC
TRBV28,-,TRBD1,TRBJ1-1,CASSLPDRVEAFF,TGTGCCAGCAGTTTACCCGACAGGGTTGAAGCTTTCTTT
TRBV10-3,-,TRBD1,TRBJ1-5,CAISDPTGGNQPQHF,TGTGCCATCAGTGACCCTACAGGGGGCAATCAGCCCCAGCATTTT
TRBV19,-,TRBD2,TRBJ2-7,CASSLGTSGIIEQYF,TGTGCCAGTAGTCTAGGGACTAGCGGGATTATCGAGCAGTACTTC
TRBV7-2,few,TRBD1,TRBJ1-5,CASSPGQGVFSNQPQHF,TGTGCCAGCAGCCCGGGACAGGGCGTATTTAGCAATCAGCCCCAGCATTTT
TRBV7-2,-,-,TRBJ1-3,CASSAVKGPSGNTIYF,TGTGCCAGCAGCGCGGTCAAGGGCCCCTCTGGAAACACCATATATTTT
TRBV6-5,few,-,TRBJ2-7,CASSPVWSSYEQYF,TGTGCCAGCAGTCCAGTTTGGAGCTCCTACGAGCAGTACTTC
TRBV19,-,-,TRBJ1-1,CASSSSNGQTTEAFF,TGTGCCAGTAGTTCCTCAAATGGACAGACCACTGAAGCTTTCTTT
TRBV28,-,-,TRBJ1-2,CASSTTGYGYTF,TGTGCCAGCAGCACCACAGGATATGGCTACACCTTC
TRBV4-1,-,-,TRBJ1-5,CASSQDRGTSLNQPQHF,TGCGCCAGCAGCCAAGATAGGGGAACCTCTCTCAATCAGCCCCAGCATTTT
TRBV7-9,once,TRBD2,TRBJ2-5,CASTSFGGGKHVTQYF,TGTGCCAGCACCTCTTTTGGCGGGGGAAAGCACGTAACCCAGTACTTC
TRBV7-2,-,TRBD1,TRBJ1-5,CASSLGGQGMGHQPQHF,TGTGCCAGCAGCTTAGGGGGACAGGGAATGGGCCATCAGCCCCAGCATTTT
TRBV7-8,few,-,TRBJ2-5,CASSLDSTQETQYF,TGTGCCAGCAGCTTAGACTCGACTCAAGAGACCCAGTACTTC
TRBV7-9,few,TRBD1,TRBJ1-6,CASSAGQGGYNSPLHF,TGTGCCAGCAGCGCTGGACAGGGTGGCTATAATTCACCCCTCCACTTT
TRBV25-1,-,-,TRBJ2-2,CASSEFQSGELFF,TGTGCCAGCAGTGAATTCCAGTCCGGGGAGCTGTTTTTT
TRBV11-2,-,-,TRBJ1-4,CASSLQGELFF,TGTGCCAGCAGCTTACAGGGAGAACTGTTTTTT
TRBV11-3,-,-,TRBJ1-1,CASSLVGGYEAFF,TGTGCCAGCAGCTTAGTCGGGGGATATGAAGCTTTCTTT
TRBV5-1,-,-,TRBJ2-3,CASTLTQSGGPTDTQYF,TGCGCCAGCACACTTACCCAGAGCGGAGGACCCACAGATACGCAGTATTTT
TRBV5-1,-,TRBD2,TRBJ2-1,CASSPGASGVAEQFF,TGCGCCAGCAGCCCGGGGGCTAGCGGGGTTGCTGAGCAGTTCTTC
TRBV20-1,few,-,TRBJ2-1,CSARGANEQFF,TGCAGTGCTAGAGGGGCGAATGAGCAGTTCTTC
TRBV7-2,few,-,TRBJ1-1,CASSSAGGTEAFF,TGTGCCAGCAGCTCAGCGGGGGGCACTGAAGCTTTCTTT
TRBV2,few,-,TRBJ2-1,CASAPGGYEQFF,TGTGCCAGCGCGCCCGGCGGCTATGAGCAGTTCTTC
TRBV4-3,few,TRBD1,TRBJ1-1,CASSPQGVPEAFF,TGCGCCAGCAGCCCTCAGGGGGTGCCTGAAGCTTTCTTT
TRBV6-1,-,-,TRBJ1-3,CASSTRDTGNTIYF,TGTGCCAGCAGTACCCGGGACACTGGAAACACCATATATTTT
TRBV13,few,-,TRBJ1-2,CASSSLGWRQSGAGYTF,TGTGCCAGCAGCTCCCTGGGGTGGCGACAGTCGGGCGCCGGCTACACCTTC
TRBV6-5,-,-,TRBJ2-1,CASRSNMSPYNEQFF,TGTGCCAGCAGATCAAATATGAGTCCTTACAATGAGCAGTTCTTC
TRBV4-1,few,TRBD2,TRBJ2-1,CASSQVGSGRFNEQFF,TGCGCCAGCAGCCAAGTCGGTAGCGGGAGGTTCAATGAGCAGTTCTTC
TRBV4-1,-,-,TRBJ2-3,CASSQGLQETQYF,TGCGCCAGCAGCCAGGGTTTACAGGAAACGCAGTATTTT
TRBV5-1,-,-,TRBJ2-7,CASSLWGGETYEQYF,TGCGCCAGCAGCTTGTGGGGCGGGGAAACATACGAGCAGTACTTC
TRBV9,-,-,TRBJ1-2,CASSVQGGGFGYTF,TGTGCCAGCAGCGTACAAGGCGGTGGATTTGGCTACACCTTC
TRBV29-1,-,TRBD2,TRBJ2-7,CSVELAGAYEQYF,TGCAGCGTTGAACTAGCGGGAGCCTACGAGCAGTACTTC
TRBV5-1,-,-,TRBJ1-3,CASSFGTGPSGNTIYF,TGCGCCAGCAGCTTTGGAACGGGTCCCTCTGGAAACACCATATATTTT
TRBV9,few,TRBD2,TRBJ2-2,CASSVAAGLDTGELFF,TGTGCCAGCAGCGTAGCAGCGGGGTTGGACACCGGGGAGCTGTTTTTT
TRBV2,-,TRBD1,TRBJ1-1,CASRGQGSGTEAFF,TGTGCCAGCAGGGGACAGGGTTCGGGCACTGAAGCTTTCTTT
TRBV6-6,-,-,TRBJ1-1,CASSGQGFTEAFF,TGTGCCAGCAGTGGGCAGGGGTTCACTGAAGCTTTCTTT
TRBV29-1,few,-,TRBJ2-5,CSVERVGGETQYF,TGCAGCGTTGAGAGGGTGGGCGGAGAGACCCAGTACTTC
TRBV30,-,TRBD1,TRBJ2-7,CAWSVRDRSAEQYF,TGTGCCTGGAGTGTCCGGGACAGGTCCGCCGAGCAGTACTTC
TRBV5-6,-,TRBD1,TRBJ1-5,CASSLIGTGEQPQHF,TGTGCCAGCAGCTTGATTGGGACAGGGGAACAGCCCCAGCATTTT
TRBV30,few,TRBD2,TRBJ2-7,CAWSPSGGRYEQYF,TGTGCCTGGAGTCCTAGCGGGGGGCGGTACGAGCAGTACTTC
TRBV5-1,few,-,TRBJ2-1,CASSLDRGRNEQFF,TGCGCCAGCAGCTTGGATCGGGGGAGAAATGAGCAGTTCTTC
TRBV14,-,-,TRBJ2-3,CASSQERRVEDTQYF,TGTGCCAGCAGCCAAGAACGGAGGGTCGAAGATACGCAGTATTTT
TRBV4-1,few,-,TRBJ1-2,CASSQGGATNYGYTF,TGCGCCAGCAGCCAAGGAGGGGCAACTAACTATGGCTACACCTTC
TRBV7-9,-,-,TRBJ2-7,CASTRLGEVSYEQYF,TGTGCCAGCACCCGGTTAGGGGAGGTCTCCTACGAGCAGTACTTC
TRBV25-1,few,-,TRBJ2-3,CASSELRGDPSTDTQYF,TGTGCCAGCAGTGAATTGAGAGGGGACCCTAGCACAGATACGCAGTATTTT